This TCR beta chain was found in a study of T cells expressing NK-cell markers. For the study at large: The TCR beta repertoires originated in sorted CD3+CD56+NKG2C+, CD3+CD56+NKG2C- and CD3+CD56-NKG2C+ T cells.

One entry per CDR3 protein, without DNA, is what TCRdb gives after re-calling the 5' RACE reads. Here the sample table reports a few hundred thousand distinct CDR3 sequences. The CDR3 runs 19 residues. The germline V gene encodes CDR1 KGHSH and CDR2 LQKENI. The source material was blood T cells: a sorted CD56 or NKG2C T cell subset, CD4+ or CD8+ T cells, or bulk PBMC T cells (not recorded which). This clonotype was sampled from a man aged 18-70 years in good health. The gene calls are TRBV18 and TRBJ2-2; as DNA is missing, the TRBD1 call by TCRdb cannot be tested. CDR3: CASSPRTKAGTGGTGELFF.